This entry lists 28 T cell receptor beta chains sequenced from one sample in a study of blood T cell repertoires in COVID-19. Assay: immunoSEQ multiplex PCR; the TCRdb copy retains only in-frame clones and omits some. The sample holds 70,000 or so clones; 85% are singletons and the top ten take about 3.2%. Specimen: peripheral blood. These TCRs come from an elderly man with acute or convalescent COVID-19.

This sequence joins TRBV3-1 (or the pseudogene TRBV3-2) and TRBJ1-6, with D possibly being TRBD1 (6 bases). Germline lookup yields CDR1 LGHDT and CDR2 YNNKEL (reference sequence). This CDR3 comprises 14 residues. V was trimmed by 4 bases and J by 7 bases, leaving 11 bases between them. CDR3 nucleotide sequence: TGTGCCAGCAGCCGACCTGGACAGAATTCACCCCTCCACTTT. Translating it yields CASSRPGQNSPLHF.

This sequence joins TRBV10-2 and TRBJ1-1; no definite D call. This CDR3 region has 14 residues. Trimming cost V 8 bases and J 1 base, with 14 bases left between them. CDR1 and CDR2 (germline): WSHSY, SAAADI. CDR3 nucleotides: TGCGCCAGCGAGCAACGGGGTGGGAACACTGAAGCTTTCTTT. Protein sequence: CASEQRGGNTEAFF.

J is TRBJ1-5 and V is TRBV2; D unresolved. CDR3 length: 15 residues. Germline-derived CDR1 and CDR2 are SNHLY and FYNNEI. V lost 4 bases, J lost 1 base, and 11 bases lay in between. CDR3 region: CASSVIAPSNQPQHF. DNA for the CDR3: TGTGCCAGCAGTGTTATCGCGCCGAGCAATCAGCCCCAGCATTTT.

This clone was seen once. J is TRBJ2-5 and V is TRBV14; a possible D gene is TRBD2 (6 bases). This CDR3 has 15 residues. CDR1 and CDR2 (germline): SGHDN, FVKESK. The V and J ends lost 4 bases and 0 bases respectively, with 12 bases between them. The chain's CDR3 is CASSPLATDQETQYF. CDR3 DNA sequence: TGTGCCAGCAGCCCGCTAGCGACAGACCAAGAGACCCAGTACTTC.

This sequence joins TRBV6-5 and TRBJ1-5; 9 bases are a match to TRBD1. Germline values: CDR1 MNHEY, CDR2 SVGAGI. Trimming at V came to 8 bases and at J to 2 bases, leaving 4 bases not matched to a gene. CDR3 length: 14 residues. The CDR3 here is CASRDRAGNQPQHF. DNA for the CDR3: TGTGCCAGCCGGGACAGGGCGGGCAATCAGCCCCAGCATTTT.

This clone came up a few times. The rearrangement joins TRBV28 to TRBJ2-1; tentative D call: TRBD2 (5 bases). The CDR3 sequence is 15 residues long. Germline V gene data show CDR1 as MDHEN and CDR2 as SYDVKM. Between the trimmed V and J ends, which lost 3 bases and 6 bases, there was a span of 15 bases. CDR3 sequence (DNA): TGTGCCAGCAGTTTGTTGCAACTAGTTTCCAATGAGCAGTTCTTC. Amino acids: CASSLLQLVSNEQFF.

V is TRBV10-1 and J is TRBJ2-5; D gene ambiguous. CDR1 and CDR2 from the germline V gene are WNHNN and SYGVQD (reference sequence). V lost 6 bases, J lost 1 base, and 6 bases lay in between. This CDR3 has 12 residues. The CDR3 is CASSGSQETQYF. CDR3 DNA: TGCGCCAGCAGCGGGTCCCAAGAGACCCAGTACTTC.

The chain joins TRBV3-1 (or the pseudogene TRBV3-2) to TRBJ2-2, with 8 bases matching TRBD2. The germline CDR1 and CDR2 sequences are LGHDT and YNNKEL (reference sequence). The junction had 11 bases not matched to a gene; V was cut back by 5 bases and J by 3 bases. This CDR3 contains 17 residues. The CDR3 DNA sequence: TGTGCCAGCAGCACTCCAGGGATAGCGGGGTACACCGGGGAGCTGTTTTTT. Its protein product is CASSTPGIAGYTGELFF.

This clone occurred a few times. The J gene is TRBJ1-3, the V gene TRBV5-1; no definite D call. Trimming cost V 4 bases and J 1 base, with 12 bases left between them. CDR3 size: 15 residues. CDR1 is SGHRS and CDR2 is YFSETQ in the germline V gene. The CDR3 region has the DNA TGCGCCAGCAGCCTCTGGGGAGCTTCTGGAAACACCATATATTTT. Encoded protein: CASSLWGASGNTIYF.

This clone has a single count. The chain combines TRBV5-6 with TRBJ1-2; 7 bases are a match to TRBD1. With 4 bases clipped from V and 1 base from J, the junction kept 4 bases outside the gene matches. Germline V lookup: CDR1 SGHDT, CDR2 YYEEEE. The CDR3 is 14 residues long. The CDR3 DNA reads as TGTGCCAGCAGCCGGGGACAGCTTAACTATGGCTACACCTTC. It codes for CASSRGQLNYGYTF.

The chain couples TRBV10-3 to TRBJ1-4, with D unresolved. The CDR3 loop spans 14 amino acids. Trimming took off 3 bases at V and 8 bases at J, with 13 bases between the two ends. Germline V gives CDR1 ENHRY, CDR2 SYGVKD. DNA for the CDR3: TGTGCCATCAGTGAATCCAGGTTAGGCGAAAAACTGTTTTTT. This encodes CAISESRLGEKLFF.

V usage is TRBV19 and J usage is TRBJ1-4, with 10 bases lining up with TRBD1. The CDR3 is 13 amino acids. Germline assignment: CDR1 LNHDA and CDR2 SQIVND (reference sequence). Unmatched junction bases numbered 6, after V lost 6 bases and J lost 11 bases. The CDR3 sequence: CASSGQGVGKLFF. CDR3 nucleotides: TGTGCCAGTAGCGGACAGGGGGTTGGCAAACTGTTTTTT.

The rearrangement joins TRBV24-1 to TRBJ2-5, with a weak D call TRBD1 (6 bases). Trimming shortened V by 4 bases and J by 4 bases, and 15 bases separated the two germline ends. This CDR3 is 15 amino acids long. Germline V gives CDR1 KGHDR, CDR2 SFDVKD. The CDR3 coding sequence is TGTGCCACCAGTGAGAGACAGGCCGGACGAGAGACCCAGTACTTC. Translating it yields CATSERQAGRETQYF.

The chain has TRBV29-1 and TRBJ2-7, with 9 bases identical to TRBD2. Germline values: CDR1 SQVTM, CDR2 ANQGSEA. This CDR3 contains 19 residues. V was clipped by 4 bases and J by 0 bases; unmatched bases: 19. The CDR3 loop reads CSVAKGGLAGKTASYEQYF. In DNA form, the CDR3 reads TGCAGCGTTGCGAAGGGGGGCCTAGCGGGAAAAACGGCCTCCTACGAGCAGTACTTC.

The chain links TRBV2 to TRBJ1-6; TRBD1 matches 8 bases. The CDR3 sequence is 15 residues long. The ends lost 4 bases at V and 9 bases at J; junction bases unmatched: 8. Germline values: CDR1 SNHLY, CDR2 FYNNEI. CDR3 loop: CASSGQGAARSPLHF. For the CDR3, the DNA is TGTGCCAGCAGTGGTCAGGGGGCCGCCCGTTCACCCCTCCACTTT. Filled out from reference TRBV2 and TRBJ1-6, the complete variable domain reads EPEVTQTPSHQVTQMGQEVILRCVPISNHLYFYWYRQILGQKVEFLVSFYNNEISEKSEIFDDQFSVERPDGSNFTLKIRSTKLEDSAMYFCASSGQGAARSPLHFGNGTRLTVT.

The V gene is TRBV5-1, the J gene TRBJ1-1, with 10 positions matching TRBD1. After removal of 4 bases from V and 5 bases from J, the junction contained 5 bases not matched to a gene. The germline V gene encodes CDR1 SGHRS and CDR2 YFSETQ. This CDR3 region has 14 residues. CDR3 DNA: TGCGCCAGCAGCCCGAGACAGGGGGCGACTGAAGCTTTCTTT. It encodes CASSPRQGATEAFF.

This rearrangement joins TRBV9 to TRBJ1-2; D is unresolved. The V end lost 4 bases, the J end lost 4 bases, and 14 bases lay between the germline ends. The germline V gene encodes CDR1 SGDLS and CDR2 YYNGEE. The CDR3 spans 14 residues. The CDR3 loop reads CASSIGLEGYGYTF. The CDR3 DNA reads TGTGCCAGCAGCATCGGCTTGGAGGGCTATGGCTACACCTTC. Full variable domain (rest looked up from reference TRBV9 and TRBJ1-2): DSGVTQTPKHLITATGQRVTLRCSPRSGDLSVYWYQQSLDQGLQFLIQYYNGEERAKGNILERFSAQQFPDLHSELNLSSLELGDSALYFCASSIGLEGYGYTFGSGTRLTVV.

The CDR3 DNA is TGCGCCAGCAGCTTGGACCCCGCAACGGCTGAAGCTTTCTTT. It is translated as CASSLDPATAEAFF. The chain has TRBV5-1 and TRBJ1-1; D is unclear. Germline V gives CDR1 SGHRS, CDR2 YFSETQ. Trimming removed 0 bases at V and 6 bases at J, with 12 bases between. CDR3 length equals 14 residues.

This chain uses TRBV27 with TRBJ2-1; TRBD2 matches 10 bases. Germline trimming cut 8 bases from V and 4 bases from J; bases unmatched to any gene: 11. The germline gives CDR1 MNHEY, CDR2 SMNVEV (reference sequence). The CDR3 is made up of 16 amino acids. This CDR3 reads CASRRGETSGYNEQFF. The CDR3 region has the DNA TGTGCCAGCCGACGGGGGGAGACTAGCGGGTACAATGAGCAGTTCTTC.

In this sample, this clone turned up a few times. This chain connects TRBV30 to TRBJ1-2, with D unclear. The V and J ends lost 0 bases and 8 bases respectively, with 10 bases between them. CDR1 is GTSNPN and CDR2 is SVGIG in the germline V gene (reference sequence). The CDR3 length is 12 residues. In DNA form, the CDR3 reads TGTGCCTGGAGTGTGACCCGCGGGGGCTACACCTTC. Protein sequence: CAWSVTRGGYTF.

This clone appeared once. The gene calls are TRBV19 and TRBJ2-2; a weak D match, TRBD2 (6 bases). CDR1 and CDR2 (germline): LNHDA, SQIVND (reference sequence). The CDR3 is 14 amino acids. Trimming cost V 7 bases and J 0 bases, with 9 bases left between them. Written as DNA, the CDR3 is TGTGCCAGTACCGGCGGGGCGAACACCGGGGAGCTGTTTTTT. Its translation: CASTGGANTGELFF.

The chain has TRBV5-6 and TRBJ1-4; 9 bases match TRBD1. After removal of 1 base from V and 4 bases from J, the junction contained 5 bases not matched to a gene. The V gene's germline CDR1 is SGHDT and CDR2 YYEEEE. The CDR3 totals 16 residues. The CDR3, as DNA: TGTGCCAGCAGCTTGAAGGGACAGGGCAATAATGAAAAACTGTTTTTT. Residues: CASSLKGQGNNEKLFF.

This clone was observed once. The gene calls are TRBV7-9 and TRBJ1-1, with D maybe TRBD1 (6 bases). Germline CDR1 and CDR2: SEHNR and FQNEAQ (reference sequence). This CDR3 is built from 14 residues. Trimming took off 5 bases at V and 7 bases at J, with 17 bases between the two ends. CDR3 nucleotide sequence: TGTGCCAGCAGCCGGACAGAGTTCTGGCGTGAAGCTTTCTTT. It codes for CASSRTEFWREAFF.

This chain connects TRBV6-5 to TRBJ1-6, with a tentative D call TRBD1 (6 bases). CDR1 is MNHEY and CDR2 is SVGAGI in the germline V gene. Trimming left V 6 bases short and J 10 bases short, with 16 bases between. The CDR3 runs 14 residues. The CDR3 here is CASRANRERSPLHF. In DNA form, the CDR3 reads TGTGCCAGCAGGGCGAACAGGGAGCGGTCACCCCTCCACTTT.

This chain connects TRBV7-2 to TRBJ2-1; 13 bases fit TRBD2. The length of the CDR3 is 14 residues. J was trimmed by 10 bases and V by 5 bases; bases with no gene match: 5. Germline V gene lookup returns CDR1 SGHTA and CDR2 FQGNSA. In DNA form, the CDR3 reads TGTGCCAGCAGCATCGGACTAGCGGGAGCGGAGCAGTTCTTC. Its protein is CASSIGLAGAEQFF.

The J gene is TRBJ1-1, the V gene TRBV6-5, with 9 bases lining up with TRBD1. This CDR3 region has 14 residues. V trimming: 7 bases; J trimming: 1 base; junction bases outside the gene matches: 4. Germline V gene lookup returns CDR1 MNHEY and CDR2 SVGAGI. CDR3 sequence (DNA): TGTGCCAGCACCTCGACAGGGGGGAACACTGAAGCTTTCTTT. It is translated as CASTSTGGNTEAFF.

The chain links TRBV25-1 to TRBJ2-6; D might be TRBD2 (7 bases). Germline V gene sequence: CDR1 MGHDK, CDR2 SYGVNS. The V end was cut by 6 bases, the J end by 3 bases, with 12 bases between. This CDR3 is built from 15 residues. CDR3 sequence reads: CASRGGGSGANVLTF. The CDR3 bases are TGTGCCAGCAGAGGGGGGGGCAGTGGGGCCAACGTCCTGACTTTC.

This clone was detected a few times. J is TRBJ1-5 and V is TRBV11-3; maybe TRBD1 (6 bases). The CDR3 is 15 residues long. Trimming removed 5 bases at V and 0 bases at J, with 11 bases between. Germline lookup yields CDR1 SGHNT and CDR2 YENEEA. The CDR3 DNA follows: TGTGCCAGCAGCCAGGACAGCCATAGCAATCAGCCCCAGCATTTT. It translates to CASSQDSHSNQPQHF. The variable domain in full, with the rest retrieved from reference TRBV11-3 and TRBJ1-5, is EAGVVQSPRYKIIEKKQPVAFWCNPISGHNTLYWYLQNLGQGPELLIRYENEEAVDDSQLPKDRFSAERLKGVDSTLKIQPAELGDSAVYLCASSQDSHSNQPQHFGDGTRLSIL.